These T cell receptor beta chains were read from a single sample in a study of blood T cell repertoires in COVID-19. Assay: immunoSEQ multiplex PCR; the TCRdb copy retains only in-frame clones and omits some. The table records about 440,000 clones, roughly 91% of them present only once. The sequenced sample was peripheral blood. The receptors stem from a woman aged 25 to 39 with acute or convalescent COVID-19. CDR3s include the opening cysteine and the closing phenylalanine or tryptophan. A D gene is named only where the DNA matches it firmly. Part of the rows lack a size; the others show once, few, many or a class for expanded clones.

D gene: .; V gene: TRBV27; J gene: TRBJ1-2; clone size: few; CDR3 DNA: TGTGCCAGCACCGCCGGGGTGGGCGGCTACACCTTC; CDR3 protein: CASTAGVGGYTF
D gene: .; V gene: TRBV5-4; J gene: TRBJ1-5; clone size: .; CDR3 DNA: TGTGCCAGCAGCTTTGAGTCTTCTCAGCCCCAGCATTTT; CDR3 protein: CASSFESSQPQHF
D gene: .; V gene: TRBV18; J gene: TRBJ1-2; clone size: .; CDR3 DNA: TGTGCCAGCTCACCACCTGGCGGGGCAATGGTTGGCTACACCTTC; CDR3 protein: CASSPPGGAMVGYTF
D gene: TRBD1; V gene: TRBV11-2; J gene: TRBJ1-1; clone size: once; CDR3 DNA: TGTGCCAGCAGCTTACCCCCGGGACAGCTGGGGTGGGCTTTCTTT; CDR3 protein: CASSLPPGQLGWAFF
D gene: .; V gene: TRBV14; J gene: TRBJ1-2; clone size: .; CDR3 DNA: TGTGCCAGCAGCCAAGCGTCTGGCCGTCAGTATGGCTACACCTTC; CDR3 protein: CASSQASGRQYGYTF
D gene: TRBD1; V gene: TRBV27; J gene: TRBJ2-7; clone size: .; CDR3 DNA: TGTGCCAGCAGTTTATCGCTTCCAGGGGGCTGGTACGAGCAGTACTTC; CDR3 protein: CASSLSLPGGWYEQYF
D gene: .; V gene: TRBV5-6; J gene: TRBJ1-3; clone size: .; CDR3 DNA: TGTGCCAGCGGGAGGCAGGGTCGGAGCTCTGGAAACACCATATATTTT; CDR3 protein: CASGRQGRSSGNTIYF
D gene: TRBD1; V gene: TRBV3-1/TRBV3-2; J gene: TRBJ2-1; clone size: .; CDR3 DNA: TGTGCCAGCAGCCGATCGGACAGGGGGCACCCTGGTGAGCAGTTCTTC; CDR3 protein: CASSRSDRGHPGEQFF
D gene: .; V gene: TRBV29-1; J gene: TRBJ2-7; clone size: .; CDR3 DNA: TGCAGCGTTGAATTTGTAAACGAGCAGTACTTC; CDR3 protein: CSVEFVNEQYF
D gene: .; V gene: TRBV19; J gene: TRBJ1-2; clone size: few; CDR3 DNA: TGTGCCAGTAGTATAGAAACAGTCCACTATGGCTACACCTTC; CDR3 protein: CASSIETVHYGYTF
D gene: .; V gene: TRBV29-1; J gene: TRBJ2-7; clone size: once; CDR3 DNA: TGCAGCGTTGGTCAGGGAACTTCCCACGAGCAGTACTTC; CDR3 protein: CSVGQGTSHEQYF
D gene: TRBD1; V gene: TRBV5-8; J gene: TRBJ2-5; clone size: .; CDR3 DNA: TGTGCCAGCAGACGGACAGGGGGCTGGGAGACCCAGTACTTC; CDR3 protein: CASRRTGGWETQYF
D gene: TRBD2; V gene: TRBV30; J gene: TRBJ2-5; clone size: .; CDR3 DNA: TGTGCCTGGAGTGTAAACGGGGGGGCCGTGGAGACCCAGTACTTC; CDR3 protein: CAWSVNGGAVETQYF
D gene: .; V gene: TRBV3-1/TRBV3-2; J gene: TRBJ2-5; clone size: .; CDR3 DNA: TGTGCCAGCAGCCAACGGGGTGTCGGACAAGAGACCCAGTACTTC; CDR3 protein: CASSQRGVGQETQYF
D gene: TRBD1; V gene: TRBV19; J gene: TRBJ2-7; clone size: once; CDR3 DNA: TGTGCCACCGCTGGGACAGGGTTCTCCGAGCAGTACTTC; CDR3 protein: CATAGTGFSEQYF
D gene: .; V gene: TRBV10-3; J gene: TRBJ2-3; clone size: .; CDR3 DNA: TGTGCCATCAGTGCCCCGGGTGGGAGCGAGGAGAATACGCAGTATTTT; CDR3 protein: CAISAPGGSEENTQYF
D gene: .; V gene: TRBV4-1; J gene: TRBJ1-2; clone size: .; CDR3 DNA: TGCGCCAGCAGCCAAGATAATCTTGTGAGACAGAACTATGGCTACACCTTC; CDR3 protein: CASSQDNLVRQNYGYTF
D gene: TRBD2; V gene: TRBV3-1/TRBV3-2; J gene: TRBJ2-2; clone size: .; CDR3 DNA: TGTGCCAGCAGCCAAGTCCAAGCGGGGATCACCGGGGAGCTGTTTTTT; CDR3 protein: CASSQVQAGITGELFF
D gene: TRBD1; V gene: TRBV7-2; J gene: TRBJ1-2; clone size: .; CDR3 DNA: TGTGCCAGCAGCGGACAGGCCGCAGTAAACTATGGCTACACCTTC; CDR3 protein: CASSGQAAVNYGYTF
D gene: .; V gene: TRBV3-1/TRBV3-2; J gene: TRBJ2-7; clone size: .; CDR3 DNA: TGTGCCAGCAGCCCTGGGGGGGCTTACGAGCAGTACTTC; CDR3 protein: CASSPGGAYEQYF
D gene: .; V gene: TRBV30; J gene: TRBJ1-2; clone size: .; CDR3 DNA: TGTGCCTGGAGGCCTTCAACAGAATATGGCTACACCTTC; CDR3 protein: CAWRPSTEYGYTF
D gene: TRBD2; V gene: TRBV5-4; J gene: TRBJ2-3; clone size: once; CDR3 DNA: TGTGCCAGCAGCTTGTGGGCTAGCGGAGGAACAGATACGCAGTATTTT; CDR3 protein: CASSLWASGGTDTQYF
D gene: .; V gene: TRBV5-1; J gene: TRBJ2-5; clone size: .; CDR3 DNA: TGCGCCAGCAGCGAGGGTCGAGGTGAGACCCAGTACTTC; CDR3 protein: CASSEGRGETQYF
D gene: .; V gene: TRBV4-1; J gene: TRBJ2-1; clone size: .; CDR3 DNA: TGCGCCAGCAGCCAAGGAGGGTTGAGCTCCTACAATGAGCAGTTCTTC; CDR3 protein: CASSQGGLSSYNEQFF
D gene: TRBD2; V gene: TRBV10-1; J gene: TRBJ2-1; clone size: once; CDR3 DNA: TGCGCCAGCAGCGTCGGACAGGGGCCCTTCGGGACTAGCGGGGCCTACAATGAGCAGTTCTTC; CDR3 protein: CASSVGQGPFGTSGAYNEQFF
D gene: .; V gene: TRBV24-1; J gene: TRBJ2-6; clone size: .; CDR3 DNA: TGTGCCACCAGTGATGGATACAGAAACGGGACTGGGGCCAACGTCCTGACTTTC; CDR3 protein: CATSDGYRNGTGANVLTF
D gene: TRBD1; V gene: TRBV19; J gene: TRBJ1-6; clone size: .; CDR3 DNA: TGTGCCAGTAGGGACAGGGGAAATTCACCCCTCCACTTT; CDR3 protein: CASRDRGNSPLHF
D gene: TRBD1; V gene: TRBV4-1; J gene: TRBJ1-2; clone size: .; CDR3 DNA: TGCGCCAGCACCCCAGACAGGGTACCGTCTCACTATGGCTACACCTTC; CDR3 protein: CASTPDRVPSHYGYTF
D gene: TRBD1; V gene: TRBV5-1; J gene: TRBJ1-2; clone size: .; CDR3 DNA: TGCGCCAGCAGCTTGGCCGGGACAGGGGGCTATGGCTACACCTTC; CDR3 protein: CASSLAGTGGYGYTF
D gene: TRBD1; V gene: TRBV18; J gene: TRBJ2-7; clone size: .; CDR3 DNA: TGTGCCAGCTCCCGGGACAGCTTATACGAGCAGTACTTC; CDR3 protein: CASSRDSLYEQYF